Only a few counts were recorded for the clone carrying this T cell receptor (beta chain). One end of the junction does not line up with germline, which may come from a read error. The CDR3 runs to 13 residues. The germline gives CDR1 SQVTM, CDR2 ANQGSEA. This record belongs to a study of type 1 and type 2 diabetes patients. Genomic DNA was the PCR template. Multiplex PCR with 30 forward and 13 reverse primers amplified the TCR beta CDR3. TCRdb analysed the multiplex PCR reads with MiXCR anew, one entry per CDR3 protein. The sample includes 250,000 or so distinct CDR3 sequences, around 47% seen only once; the top ten take roughly an eighth.

The chain carries TRBV29-1 and TRBJ1-4, with TRBD1 matching 8 bases. Material: peripheral blood mononuclear cells (PBMCs). The clonotype was recovered from a man between 18 and 35 years old with type 2 diabetes. The CDR3 protein is CSVQDRGGEKLFF. The CDR3 region has the DNA TGCAGCGTTCAAGACAGGGGTGGTGAAAAACTGTTTTTT.